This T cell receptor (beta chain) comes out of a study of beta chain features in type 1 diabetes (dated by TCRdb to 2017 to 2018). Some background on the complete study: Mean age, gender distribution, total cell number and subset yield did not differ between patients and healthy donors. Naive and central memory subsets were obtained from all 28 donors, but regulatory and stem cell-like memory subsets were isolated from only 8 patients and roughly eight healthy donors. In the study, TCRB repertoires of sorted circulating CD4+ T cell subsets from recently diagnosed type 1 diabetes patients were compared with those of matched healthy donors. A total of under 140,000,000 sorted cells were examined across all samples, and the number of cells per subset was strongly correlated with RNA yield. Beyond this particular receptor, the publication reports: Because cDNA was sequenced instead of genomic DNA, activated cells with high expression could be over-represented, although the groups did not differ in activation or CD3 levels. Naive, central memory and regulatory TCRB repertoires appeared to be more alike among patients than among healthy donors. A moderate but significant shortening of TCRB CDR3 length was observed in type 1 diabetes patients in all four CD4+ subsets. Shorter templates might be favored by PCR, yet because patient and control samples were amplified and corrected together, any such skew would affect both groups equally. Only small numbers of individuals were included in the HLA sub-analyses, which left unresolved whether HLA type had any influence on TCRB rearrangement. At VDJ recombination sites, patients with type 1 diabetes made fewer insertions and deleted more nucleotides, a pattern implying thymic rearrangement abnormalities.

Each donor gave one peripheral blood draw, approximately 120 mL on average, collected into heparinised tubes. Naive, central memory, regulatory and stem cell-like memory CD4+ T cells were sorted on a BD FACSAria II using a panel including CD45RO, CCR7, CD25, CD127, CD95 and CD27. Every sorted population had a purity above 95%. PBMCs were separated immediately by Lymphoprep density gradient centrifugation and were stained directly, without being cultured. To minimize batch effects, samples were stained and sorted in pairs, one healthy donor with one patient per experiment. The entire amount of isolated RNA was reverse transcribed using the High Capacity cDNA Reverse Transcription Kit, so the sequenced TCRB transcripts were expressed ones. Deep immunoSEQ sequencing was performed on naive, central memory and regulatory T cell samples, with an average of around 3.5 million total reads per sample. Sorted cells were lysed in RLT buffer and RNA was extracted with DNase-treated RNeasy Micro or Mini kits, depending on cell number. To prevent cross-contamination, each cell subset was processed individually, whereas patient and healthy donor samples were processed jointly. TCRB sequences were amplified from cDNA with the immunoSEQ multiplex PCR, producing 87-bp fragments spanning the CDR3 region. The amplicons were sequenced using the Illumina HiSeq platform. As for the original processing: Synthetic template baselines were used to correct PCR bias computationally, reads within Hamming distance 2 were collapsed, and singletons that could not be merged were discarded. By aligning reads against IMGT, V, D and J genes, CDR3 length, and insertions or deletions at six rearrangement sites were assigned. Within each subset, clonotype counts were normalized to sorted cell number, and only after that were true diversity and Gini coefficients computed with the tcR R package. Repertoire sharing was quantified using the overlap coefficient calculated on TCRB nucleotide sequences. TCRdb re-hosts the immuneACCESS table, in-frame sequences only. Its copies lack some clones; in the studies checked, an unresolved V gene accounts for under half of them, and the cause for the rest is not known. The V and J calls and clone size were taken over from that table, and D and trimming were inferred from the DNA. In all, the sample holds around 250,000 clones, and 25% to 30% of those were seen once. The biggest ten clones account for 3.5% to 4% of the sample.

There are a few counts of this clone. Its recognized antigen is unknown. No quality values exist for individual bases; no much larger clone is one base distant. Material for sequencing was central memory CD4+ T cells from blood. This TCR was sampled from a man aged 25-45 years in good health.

The base sequence is TGTGCCAGCAGCTTACATCCCGGGAGCGAGCAGTACTTC. This yields the protein CASSLHPGSEQYF. The V gene is TRBV7-2 and the J gene is TRBJ2-7; a weak D assignment points to TRBD2 (6 bases agree). Reading the germline V gene gives CDR1 SGHTA and CDR2 FQGNSA. Including the terminal cysteine and phenylalanine, the CDR3 comprises 13 residues. The DNA shown is the 39-base CDR3, in frame from base 1. At the junction V is shortened by 2 bases and J by 6 bases, with 11 bases in between.